This TCR beta chain was profiled in a study of T cell clonotyping in hematopoietic cell transplantation. The germline gives CDR1 SNHLY, CDR2 FYNNEI. This CDR3 is built from 12 residues. The germline V and J ends were trimmed by 7 bases and 0 bases, with 7 bases remaining between them. Sequencing used immunoSEQ multiplex PCR; TCRdb keeps in-frame clones, though not all of them. The sample carries 7,000 to 8,500 clones, approximately 88% recorded once. V is TRBV2 and J is TRBJ2-7; D not certain. This receptor was identified in a male patient in his late teens or twenties who had an allogeneic stem cell transplant from a related donor, so the T cells may come from the graft donor. Some clones in this sample may be carry-over from other donors' samples. The sample in question was PBMCs, obtained 100 days after allogeneic stem cell transplant. DNA of the CDR3: TGTGCCAGCATGGGTCCCTCCTACGAGCAGTACGTC. Protein: CASMGPSYEQYV.